Listed below are T cell receptor beta chains from one sample, sequenced in a study of Graves' ophthalmopathy and Graves' hyperthyroidism. TCRdb reprocessed the multiplex PCR reads via MiXCR and lists one record per CDR3 protein. The data hold 400,000 to 450,000 distinct CDR3 sequences, with roughly 21% observed a single time. Sequencing was done on a sample of peripheral blood. These receptors all stem from a young woman with stable Graves' hyperthyroidism. CDR3s include the opening cysteine and the closing phenylalanine or tryptophan. Fields, in order: CDR3 protein, J gene, D gene, clone size, V gene. D genes are given only for firm matches. Some rows have no size entry. The others give once, few or many, or a class for an expanded clone.

CDR3aa: CASNLQGSQPQHF
j_gene: TRBJ1-5
d_gene: -
abundance: -
v_gene: TRBV6-2/TRBV6-3

CDR3aa: CASWGGLTDTQYF
j_gene: TRBJ2-3
d_gene: -
abundance: -
v_gene: TRBV6-1

CDR3aa: CASSQGLRPTNYGYTF
j_gene: TRBJ1-2
d_gene: -
abundance: -
v_gene: TRBV4-2

CDR3aa: CASSPGLAGGHETQYF
j_gene: TRBJ2-5
d_gene: TRBD2
abundance: -
v_gene: TRBV6-1

CDR3aa: CASSRYLTYGYTF
j_gene: TRBJ1-2
d_gene: -
abundance: few
v_gene: TRBV28

CDR3aa: CASTPGGSRNTEAFF
j_gene: TRBJ1-1
d_gene: -
abundance: many
v_gene: TRBV12-3/TRBV12-4

CDR3aa: CASSLKLGHPNQPQHF
j_gene: TRBJ1-5
d_gene: -
abundance: many
v_gene: TRBV13

CDR3aa: CATGGRNTEAFF
j_gene: TRBJ1-1
d_gene: -
abundance: many
v_gene: TRBV6-1

CDR3aa: CASSMLRGTEAFF
j_gene: TRBJ1-1
d_gene: -
abundance: -
v_gene: TRBV19

CDR3aa: CASSPQGAQETQYF
j_gene: TRBJ2-5
d_gene: TRBD1
abundance: many
v_gene: TRBV2

CDR3aa: CSAGGVGLLHGYTF
j_gene: TRBJ1-2
d_gene: -
abundance: -
v_gene: TRBV29-1

CDR3aa: CASSPRESSYEQYF
j_gene: TRBJ2-7
d_gene: -
abundance: few
v_gene: TRBV18

CDR3aa: CASSRRASSYEQYF
j_gene: TRBJ2-7
d_gene: -
abundance: few
v_gene: TRBV18

CDR3aa: CASSQDTRKGGELFF
j_gene: TRBJ2-2
d_gene: -
abundance: many
v_gene: TRBV3-1

CDR3aa: CASSSPYGANVLTF
j_gene: TRBJ2-6
d_gene: -
abundance: -
v_gene: TRBV28

CDR3aa: CSAPLRASSYEQYF
j_gene: TRBJ2-7
d_gene: -
abundance: many
v_gene: TRBV20-1

CDR3aa: CASSLRGWTEAFF
j_gene: TRBJ1-1
d_gene: -
abundance: many
v_gene: TRBV27

CDR3aa: CASSELGDLKTQCF
j_gene: TRBJ2-5
d_gene: -
abundance: few
v_gene: TRBV6-1

CDR3aa: CASSRSPRVLYGYTF
j_gene: TRBJ1-2
d_gene: -
abundance: many
v_gene: TRBV3-1

CDR3aa: CASSPGTDLSYEQYF
j_gene: TRBJ2-7
d_gene: TRBD1
abundance: many
v_gene: TRBV7-2

CDR3aa: CASSPTRTEYEQYF
j_gene: TRBJ2-7
d_gene: -
abundance: few
v_gene: TRBV7-2

CDR3aa: CASSLATVVNTGELFF
j_gene: TRBJ2-2
d_gene: -
abundance: many
v_gene: TRBV7-6

CDR3aa: CASSQSVDVSTSPLHF
j_gene: TRBJ1-6
d_gene: -
abundance: many
v_gene: TRBV16

CDR3aa: CASVAGLAGNTGELFF
j_gene: TRBJ2-2
d_gene: TRBD2
abundance: many
v_gene: TRBV6-1

CDR3aa: CASSLGDTEAFF
j_gene: TRBJ1-1
d_gene: -
abundance: many
v_gene: TRBV12-3/TRBV12-4

CDR3aa: CAIRYTSGGAVGELFF
j_gene: TRBJ2-2
d_gene: TRBD2
abundance: many
v_gene: TRBV10-3

CDR3aa: CASSPLPPTLARRGLGKNIKYF
j_gene: TRBJ2-4
d_gene: TRBD2
abundance: -
v_gene: TRBV4-2

CDR3aa: CASSLKGPPGEQYF
j_gene: TRBJ2-7
d_gene: -
abundance: few
v_gene: TRBV5-1

CDR3aa: CASSLWGLNTEAFF
j_gene: TRBJ1-1
d_gene: -
abundance: -
v_gene: TRBV27

CDR3aa: CASSAKGDNSPLHF
j_gene: TRBJ1-6
d_gene: -
abundance: few
v_gene: TRBV6-1

CDR3aa: CASSYILAGGPTGELFF
j_gene: TRBJ2-2
d_gene: TRBD2
abundance: many
v_gene: TRBV6-5

CDR3aa: CASSLAFGTGEQYF
j_gene: TRBJ2-7
d_gene: -
abundance: -
v_gene: TRBV11-2

CDR3aa: CASSLEQYEQYF
j_gene: TRBJ2-7
d_gene: -
abundance: many
v_gene: TRBV6-2/TRBV6-3

CDR3aa: CASSSRNWELFF
j_gene: TRBJ2-2
d_gene: -
abundance: many
v_gene: TRBV11-2

CDR3aa: CSATEAGSSYEQYF
j_gene: TRBJ2-7
d_gene: TRBD2
abundance: many
v_gene: TRBV20-1

CDR3aa: CASSESEEAGNTIYF
j_gene: TRBJ1-3
d_gene: -
abundance: many
v_gene: TRBV10-1

CDR3aa: CASSKGRKETQYF
j_gene: TRBJ2-5
d_gene: -
abundance: many
v_gene: TRBV6-1

CDR3aa: CTGLAGGRETQYF
j_gene: TRBJ2-5
d_gene: TRBD2
abundance: many
v_gene: TRBV20-1

CDR3aa: CASSLVAEGDSEQYF
j_gene: TRBJ2-7
d_gene: -
abundance: many
v_gene: TRBV7-2

CDR3aa: CSAQALVITTYEQYF
j_gene: TRBJ2-7
d_gene: -
abundance: many
v_gene: TRBV20-1

CDR3aa: CASSFRQQGYTF
j_gene: TRBJ1-2
d_gene: -
abundance: -
v_gene: TRBV12-3/TRBV12-4

CDR3aa: CASRHPGWPNRDRGFTGELFF
j_gene: TRBJ2-2
d_gene: TRBD1
abundance: -
v_gene: TRBV4-2

CDR3aa: CASSYRAGGETQYF
j_gene: TRBJ2-5
d_gene: -
abundance: many
v_gene: TRBV5-6

CDR3aa: CASTPLGANTGELFF
j_gene: TRBJ2-2
d_gene: -
abundance: many
v_gene: TRBV7-2

CDR3aa: CASSVRTVAKNIQYF
j_gene: TRBJ2-4
d_gene: -
abundance: -
v_gene: TRBV19